This T cell receptor beta chain was recorded in a study of regulatory T cells in long-lasting Graves disease (dated by TCRdb to about 2021). Background for the entire study: To count as having persistent Graves' disease, a patient had to have received antithyroid drug treatment for over 5 years with TSH receptor autoantibodies remaining persistently positive. On average, persistent Graves' disease patients in the clinical cohort had been on antithyroid drugs for approximately ten years. A total of 35 or so samples were covered by TCR sequencing, comprising roughly 13 persistent and around 20 newly diagnosed Graves' disease patients. The study was registered as a clinical trial and conducted in China. This study used TCR sequencing and RNA sequencing of peripheral blood to compare persistent Graves' disease patients against newly diagnosed Graves' disease patients.

The time point tag for this specimen amounts to: persistent/refractory GD, antithyroid drugs over 5 years with positive TRAb. For both TCR sequencing and RNA sequencing, RNA was extracted from PBMCs in TRIzol. The diagnosis of Graves' disease followed American Thyroid Association guidelines. Recruitment of patients was carried out at an endocrinology department in Xi'an, China. Each patient gave roughly 10 milliliters of peripheral blood, collected in an EDTA anticoagulant tube. Ficoll Paque Plus density gradient separation was used to isolate PBMCs, and no additional T cell sorting was done. An Agilent 2100 Bioanalyzer and agarose gel were used to check RNA quality, and a NanoDrop 2000 was used to measure RNA concentration. V sheds 7 bases and J sheds 6 bases, leaving 15 bases between their ends. The CDR3 spans 13 residues, from the cysteine through the phenylalanine. CDR3 DNA is the only sequence kept; it has 39 bases, read in frame from the first base. CDR1 SNHLY and CDR2 FYNNEI are derived from the germline V gene.

What the research found in general, with its limitations: Persistent patients shared more public clonotypes among themselves (around 3,000) than newly diagnosed patients did (about 1,000). Lower TCR Shannon entropy and fewer highly expanded clones were observed in persistent Graves' disease patients than in newly diagnosed patients, which suggested clonal expansion. Because the primary lesion, thyroid tissue, could not be accessed, the study looked at peripheral blood alone. TRBV28, TRBJ1-2 and TRBJ2-5 were preferentially used in persistent disease, while TRBV20-1 and TRBJ2-1 were favored in newly diagnosed disease. The authors noted that the small sample size was a limitation that may lower accuracy. Sequencing and analysis were restricted to the TCR beta chain.

Concerning this clonotype: Its antigen is still unknown. Just one base apart from a much larger clone, this may be a read error.

The library came from multiplex PCR. Reads for this sample came from an Illumina HiSeq 4000. iRepertoire HTBI primers and Arm-PCR amplification of CDR3 regions were used to construct TCR beta libraries. Gel purification was performed on PCR products prior to sequencing. In the authors' own workflow: A total of 62 TRBV and some 15 TRBJ segments were identified across samples and were used for gene usage analysis of CDR3 amino acid clonotypes. Filtered high-quality paired reads were merged into contigs using COPE and FqMerger. Contigs were aligned with BLAST to IMGT TRBV, TRBD and TRBJ reference genes, and CDR3 was defined per IMGT. Highly expanded clones were defined as clonotypes with a frequency above 0.1%. Shannon entropy served as the measure of repertoire diversity, while the Gini coefficient captured V-J evenness. A clonotype was considered public if more than one individual shared it. TCRdb reran the public reads through fastp at Q25 and MiXCR, keeping productive beta chains. Identical CDR3 proteins give one entry, which carries the most common genes and DNA. In this record, the V and J calls reflect TCRdb's handling and not the investigators' own analysis. Present in this sample are 450,000 or so distinct CDR3 sequences, roughly 20% of which were seen just once. The ten largest account for about 7.8% of the sample.

The sequence came from a female donor with Graves disease. The sample here was peripheral blood mononuclear cells (PBMCs), taken when the disease was refractory, from a patient treated with antithyroid drugs. The chain uses TRBV2 and TRBJ1-2; no D gene is confidently identified. CDR3 loop: CASTILSGDGYTF. The sequenced DNA is TGTGCCAGCACTATACTATCTGGGGATGGCTACACCTTC.